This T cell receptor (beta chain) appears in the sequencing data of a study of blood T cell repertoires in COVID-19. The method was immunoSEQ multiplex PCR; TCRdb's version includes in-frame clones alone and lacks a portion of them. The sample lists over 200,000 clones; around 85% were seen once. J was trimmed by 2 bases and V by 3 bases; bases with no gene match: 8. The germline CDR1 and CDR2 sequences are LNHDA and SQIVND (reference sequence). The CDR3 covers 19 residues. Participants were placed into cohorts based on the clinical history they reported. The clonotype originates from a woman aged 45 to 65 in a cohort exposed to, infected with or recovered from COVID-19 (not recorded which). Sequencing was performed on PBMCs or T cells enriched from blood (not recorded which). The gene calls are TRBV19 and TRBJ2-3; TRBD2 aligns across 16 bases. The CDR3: CASSIRQGLAGGHTDTQYF. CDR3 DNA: TGTGCCAGTAGTATTCGCCAGGGACTAGCGGGGGGGCACACAGATACGCAGTATTTT.